This T cell receptor beta chain was sequenced for a study of shared clonotypes between healthy human individuals (dated by TCRdb to 2019 to 2021). About the full investigation: The cohort included three men and a couple of women between 18 and 49 years of age. To estimate repertoire size and how much clonotype sharing occurs between individuals, the study deeply sequenced the blood TCR repertoires of a handful of healthy adults. Different laboratories and diverse techniques were used to prepare libraries and sequence TCR repertoires, to increase sequencing depth and limit assay-specific biases. Between about 0.8 and 9 billion PBMCs per donor were obtained by leukapheresis. For each donor, CD4 naive and CD4 memory were each given three plates, CD8 naive was given two plates, and CD8 memory was given one plate.

The junction carries 12 bases between V and J, which are trimmed by 3 bases and 1 base respectively. Sequences LGHNA (CDR1) and YSLEER (CDR2) are obtained from the germline V gene. Spanning cysteine to phenylalanine, the CDR3 consists of 15 amino acids. Only the CDR3 DNA stays, 45 bases, in frame from base 1. Donors were healthy HIV-negative adults with no recently reported acute infections or vaccinations. Every donor was a Caucasian adult living in Nashville, Tennessee, USA. Magnetic negative selection was used to enrich CD4+ T cells, after which naive cells were positively selected on CD45RA and the negative fraction became the memory subset. Blood was obtained by leukapheresis, after which PBMCs were separated by Ficoll-Histopaque density gradient centrifugation and cryopreserved in liquid nitrogen vapor phase. Analytical flow cytometry was used to check the purity and quantity of each magnetically sorted T cell population. Each sorted fraction had its genomic DNA isolated and then quantified by UV absorbance on a Nanodrop 2000c.

What the authors observed across the whole study: Compared with non-shared clonotypes, clonotypes shared by all four sorted-subset donors had higher generation probabilities. Larger estimated clonotype richness was generally found for naive subsets than for memory subsets. The small number of donors limited the genetic and exposure-history diversity represented. Based on pairwise subsampling, the degree of clonotype sharing among donors was expected to be affected by sequencing depth. Even with the large sequencing depth, rarefaction of the sorted-subset datasets indicated that sequencing was incomplete. Across four donors, around 5% of naive CD4, roughly 3.8% of naive CD8, 2.3% of memory CD4, and roughly 0.41% of memory CD8 clonotypes were shared. Sampling was restricted to blood, and TCR repertoires in tissue are likely to differ from TCR repertoires in blood.

TCR CDR3 regions were amplified from genomic DNA by multiplex PCR using the deep immunoSEQ assay. For each cell subset, the extracted genomic DNA was distributed evenly across all wells of several immunoSEQ 96-well plates, and each plate served as one replicate. For sorted subsets, roughly 200 ng genomic DNA, equal to some 30,000 T cell genomes, was loaded into each replicate PCR. The purified libraries were quantified using a Qubit 3.0 fluorometer, sized with a Bioanalyzer 2100, and then quantified again using the KAPA Library Quantification kit. Every immunoSEQ 96-well plate was sequenced on a dedicated single-read 150-cycle Illumina NextSeq 550 flow cell. The original pipeline was this. Because the immunoSEQ output held only junctional sequences and lacked quality scores, the filtering could not match the filtering applied to full-length reads. Sequences were annotated with PyIR, a Python wrapper for IgBLAST v1.9, using IMGT germline references to assign V/J genes and CDR3. Reads with weak V/J assignments (E-value above 1e-6), missing CDR3, stop codons, out-of-frame junctions, or ambiguous translated residues were removed. V3J clonotypes were defined by identical inferred V gene, J gene, and CDR3 amino acid sequence. Percentage overlap between repertoires was computed as shared unique clonotypes divided by the size of the smaller repertoire. Repertoire richness was assessed with RTK rarefaction, the Chao1 estimator, and Recon v2.1 estimates of unobserved clonotypes. Generation probabilities for all TCRbeta clonotypes obtained by the gDNA method from several donors were computed using OLGA. Here the immuneACCESS table is served through TCRdb, limited to in-frame sequences with V and J called. Missing clones are a known gap in these copies; in checked studies unresolved V genes cover under half, and the rest lacks a known reason. V and J calls plus clone size are reproduced from that table; the DNA served to infer D and trimming. For this sample the table gives approximately 2,300,000 clones, of which about 90% were detected only once. About 0.41% of the sample is in the top ten clones.

As concerns this clone: Its antigen has not been determined. Base quality data are lacking; no much larger clone is found one base away.

The specimen was naive CD4+ T cells from PBMCs. The sample's cell subset or site label, in plain terms: CD45RA+ positively selected. The rearranged chain carries TRBV4-3 and TRBJ1-1, with an unclear D gene assignment. This clonotype was sampled from a man in his late teens or twenties in good health. Some clones in this sample may be carry-over from other donors' samples. The DNA sequence is TGCGCCAGCAGCCAGAGGACGACACCGAACACTGAAGCTTTCTTT. This is translated as CASSQRTTPNTEAFF.